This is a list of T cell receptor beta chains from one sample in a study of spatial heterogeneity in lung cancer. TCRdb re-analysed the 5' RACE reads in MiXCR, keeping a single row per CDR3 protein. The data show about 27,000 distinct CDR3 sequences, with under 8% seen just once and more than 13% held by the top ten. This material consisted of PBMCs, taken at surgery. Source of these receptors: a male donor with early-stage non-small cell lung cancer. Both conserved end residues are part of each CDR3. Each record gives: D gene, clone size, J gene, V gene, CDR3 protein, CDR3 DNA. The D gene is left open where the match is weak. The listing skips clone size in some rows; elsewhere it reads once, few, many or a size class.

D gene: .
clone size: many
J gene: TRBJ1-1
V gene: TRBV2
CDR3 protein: CASRQHMNTEAFF
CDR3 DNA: TGTGCCAGCAGACAACATATGAACACTGAAGCTTTCTTT

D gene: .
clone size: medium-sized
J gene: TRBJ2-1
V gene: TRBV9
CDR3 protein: CASSPGATHEQFF
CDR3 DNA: TGTGCCAGCAGCCCGGGGGCAACCCATGAGCAGTTCTTC

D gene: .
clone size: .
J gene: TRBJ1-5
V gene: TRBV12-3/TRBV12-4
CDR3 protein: CASSLVLESSSGNQPQHF
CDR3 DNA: TGTGCCAGCAGTTTAGTATTGGAATCAAGTTCGGGTAATCAGCCCCAGCATTTT

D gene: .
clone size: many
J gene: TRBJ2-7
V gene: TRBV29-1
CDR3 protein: CSVEGQFYEQYF
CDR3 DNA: TGCAGCGTTGAGGGGCAGTTCTACGAGCAGTACTTC

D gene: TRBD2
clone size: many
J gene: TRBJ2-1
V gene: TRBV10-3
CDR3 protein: CAINNLAGAGLNEQFF
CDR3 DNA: TGTGCCATCAACAACCTAGCGGGGGCCGGGCTTAATGAGCAGTTCTTC

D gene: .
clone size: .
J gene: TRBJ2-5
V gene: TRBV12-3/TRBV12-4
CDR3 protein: CASSLAAGTKTQYF
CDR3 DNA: TGTGCCAGCAGTTTAGCGGCAGGGACAAAGACCCAGTACTTC

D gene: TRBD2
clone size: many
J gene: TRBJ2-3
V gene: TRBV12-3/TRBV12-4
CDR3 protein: CASSSLGWREGQDTQYF
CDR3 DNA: TGTGCCAGCAGTTCCCTAGGTTGGCGGGAGGGCCAGGATACGCAGTATTTT

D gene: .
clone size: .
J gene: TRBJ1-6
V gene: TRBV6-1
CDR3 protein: CASSVGGLSYNSPLHF
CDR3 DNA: TGTGCCAGCAGTGTAGGAGGGCTCTCCTATAATTCACCCCTCCACTTT

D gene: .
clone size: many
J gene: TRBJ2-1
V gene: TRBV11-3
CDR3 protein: CASSTRRRGKHYNEQFF
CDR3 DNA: TGTGCCAGCAGCACCCGGCGGAGGGGTAAGCACTACAATGAGCAGTTCTTC

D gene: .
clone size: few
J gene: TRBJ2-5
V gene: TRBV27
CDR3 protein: CASSSTIGLGGETQYF
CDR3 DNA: TGTGCCAGCAGTTCGACTATCGGTCTTGGGGGAGAGACCCAGTACTTC

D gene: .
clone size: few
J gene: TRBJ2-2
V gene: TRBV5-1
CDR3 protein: CASSYGQPGELFF
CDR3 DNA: TGCGCCAGCAGCTACGGACAGCCAGGGGAGCTGTTTTTT

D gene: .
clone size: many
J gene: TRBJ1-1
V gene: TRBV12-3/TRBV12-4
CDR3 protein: CASSLRGSFFGTEAFF
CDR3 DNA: TGTGCCAGCAGTTTACGTGGCAGCTTCTTTGGGACTGAAGCTTTCTTT

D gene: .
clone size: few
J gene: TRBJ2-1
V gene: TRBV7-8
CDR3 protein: CASSLDRDGEQFF
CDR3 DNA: TGTGCCAGCAGCTTAGACAGGGACGGAGAGCAGTTCTTC

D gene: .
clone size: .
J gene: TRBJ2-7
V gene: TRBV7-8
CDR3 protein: CASSPGPSYEQYF
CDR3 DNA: TGTGCCAGCAGCCCCGGGCCCTCCTACGAGCAGTACTTC

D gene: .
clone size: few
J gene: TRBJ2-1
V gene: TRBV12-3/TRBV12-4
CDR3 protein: CASSVASSYNEQFF
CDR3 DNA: TGTGCCAGCAGCGTCGCGAGCTCCTACAATGAGCAGTTCTTC

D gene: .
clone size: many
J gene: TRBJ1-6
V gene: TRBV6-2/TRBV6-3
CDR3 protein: CASSSLNSPLHF
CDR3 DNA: TGTGCCAGCAGTTCCCTGAATTCACCCCTCCACTTT

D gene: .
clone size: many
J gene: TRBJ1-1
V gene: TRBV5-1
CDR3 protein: CASSLPPGPLNTEAFF
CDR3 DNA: TGCGCCAGCAGCTTACCCCCAGGCCCTTTGAACACTGAAGCTTTCTTT

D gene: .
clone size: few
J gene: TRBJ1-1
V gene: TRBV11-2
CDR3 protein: CASRLMNTEAFF
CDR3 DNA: TGTGCCAGCAGACTCATGAACACTGAAGCTTTCTTT

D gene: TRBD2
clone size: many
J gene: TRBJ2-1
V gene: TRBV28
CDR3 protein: CASSSTGTSYYNEQFF
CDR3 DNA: TGTGCCAGCAGTTCGACCGGGACTAGTTACTACAATGAGCAGTTCTTC

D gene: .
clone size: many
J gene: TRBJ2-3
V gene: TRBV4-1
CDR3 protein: CASSSFGLGTDTQYF
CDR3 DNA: TGCGCCAGCAGTTCGTTCGGCCTTGGCACAGATACGCAGTATTTT

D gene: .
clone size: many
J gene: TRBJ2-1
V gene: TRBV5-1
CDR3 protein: CASSLFGPMDEQFF
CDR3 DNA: TGCGCCAGCAGCTTGTTTGGGCCCATGGATGAGCAGTTCTTC

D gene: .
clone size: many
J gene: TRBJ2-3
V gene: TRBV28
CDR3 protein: CASSLVGGYGTDTQYF
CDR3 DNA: TGTGCCAGCAGTTTAGTGGGCGGGTACGGCACAGATACGCAGTATTTT

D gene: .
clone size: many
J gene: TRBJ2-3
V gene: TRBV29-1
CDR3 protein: CSVESATLSTDTQYF
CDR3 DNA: TGCAGCGTTGAAAGTGCTACACTCAGCACAGATACGCAGTATTTT

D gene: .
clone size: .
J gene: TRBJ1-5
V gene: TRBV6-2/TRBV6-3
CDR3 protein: CASSYEQARGQPQHF
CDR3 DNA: TGTGCCAGCAGTTACGAACAAGCACGGGGTCAGCCCCAGCATTTT

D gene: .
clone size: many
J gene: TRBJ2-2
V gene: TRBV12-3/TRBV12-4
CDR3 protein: CASSYWGDGELFF
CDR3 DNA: TGTGCCAGCAGTTACTGGGGAGATGGGGAGCTGTTTTTT

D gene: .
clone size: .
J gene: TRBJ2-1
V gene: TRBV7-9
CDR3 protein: CASSYGGDEQFF
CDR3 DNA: TGTGCCAGCAGCTACGGCGGGGATGAGCAGTTCTTC

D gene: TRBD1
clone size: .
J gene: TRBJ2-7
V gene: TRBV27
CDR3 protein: CASSLLTDRGAYEQYF
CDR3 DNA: TGTGCCAGCAGTCTTCTCACGGACAGGGGTGCCTACGAGCAGTACTTC

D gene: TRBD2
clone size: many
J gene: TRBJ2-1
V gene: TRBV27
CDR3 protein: CASRDLAGGYNEQFF
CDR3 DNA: TGTGCCAGCAGGGATCTAGCGGGGGGATACAATGAGCAGTTCTTC

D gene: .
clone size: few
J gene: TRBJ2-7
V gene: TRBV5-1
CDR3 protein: CASSFNRDTGEQYF
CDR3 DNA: TGCGCCAGCAGCTTTAACCGGGACACGGGGGAGCAGTACTTC

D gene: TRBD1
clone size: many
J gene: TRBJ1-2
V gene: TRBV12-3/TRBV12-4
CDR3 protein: CASRFDRGYGYTF
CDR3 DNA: TGTGCCAGCAGATTCGACAGGGGCTATGGCTACACCTTC

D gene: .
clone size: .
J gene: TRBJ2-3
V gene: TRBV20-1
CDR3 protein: CSAYMDREDTQYF
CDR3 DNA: TGCAGTGCTTATATGGACCGGGAAGATACGCAGTATTTT

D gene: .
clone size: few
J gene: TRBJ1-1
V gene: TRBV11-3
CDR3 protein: CASSSAGEAFF
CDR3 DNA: TGTGCCAGCAGCTCCGCGGGGGAAGCTTTCTTT

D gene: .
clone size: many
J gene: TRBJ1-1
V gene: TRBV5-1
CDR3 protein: CASTLGRNTEAFF
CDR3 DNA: TGCGCCAGCACCCTGGGCAGGAACACTGAAGCTTTCTTT

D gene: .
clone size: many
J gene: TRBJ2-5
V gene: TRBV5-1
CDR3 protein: CASSLGDSQETQYF
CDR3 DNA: TGCGCCAGCAGCTTGGGAGACAGCCAAGAGACCCAGTACTTC

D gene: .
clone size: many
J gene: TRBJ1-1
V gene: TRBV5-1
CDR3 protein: CASSVQDRGAEAFF
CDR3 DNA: TGCGCCAGCAGCGTACAGGACCGGGGGGCTGAAGCTTTCTTT

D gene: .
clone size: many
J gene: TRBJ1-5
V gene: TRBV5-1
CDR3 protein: CASSSTGNQPQHF
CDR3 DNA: TGCGCCAGCAGCTCAACGGGGAATCAGCCCCAGCATTTT

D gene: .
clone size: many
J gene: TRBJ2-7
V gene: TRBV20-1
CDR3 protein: CSARPPGSTEQYF
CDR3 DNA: TGCAGTGCTAGGCCCCCAGGGTCCACCGAGCAGTACTTC

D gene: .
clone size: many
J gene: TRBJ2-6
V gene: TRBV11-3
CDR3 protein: CASSLGSSGANVLTF
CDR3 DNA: TGTGCCAGCAGCTTAGGAAGCTCTGGGGCCAACGTCCTGACTTTC

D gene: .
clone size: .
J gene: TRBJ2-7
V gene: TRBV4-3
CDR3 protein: CASSQVIGASYEQYF
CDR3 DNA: TGCGCCAGCAGCCAAGTTATTGGCGCCTCCTACGAGCAGTACTTC

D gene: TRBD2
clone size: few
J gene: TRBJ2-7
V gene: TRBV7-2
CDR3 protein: CASSSAGRGYEQYF
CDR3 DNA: TGTGCCAGCAGCTCCGCCGGGAGGGGCTACGAGCAGTACTTC

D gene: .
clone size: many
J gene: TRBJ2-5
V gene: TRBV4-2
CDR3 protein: CASSQEPRETQYF
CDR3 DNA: TGTGCCAGCAGCCAAGAGCCCCGGGAGACCCAGTACTTC

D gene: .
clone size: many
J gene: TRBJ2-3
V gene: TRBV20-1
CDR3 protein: CSASSGTTTDTQYF
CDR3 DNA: TGCAGTGCCAGTAGCGGAACCACAACAGATACGCAGTATTTT